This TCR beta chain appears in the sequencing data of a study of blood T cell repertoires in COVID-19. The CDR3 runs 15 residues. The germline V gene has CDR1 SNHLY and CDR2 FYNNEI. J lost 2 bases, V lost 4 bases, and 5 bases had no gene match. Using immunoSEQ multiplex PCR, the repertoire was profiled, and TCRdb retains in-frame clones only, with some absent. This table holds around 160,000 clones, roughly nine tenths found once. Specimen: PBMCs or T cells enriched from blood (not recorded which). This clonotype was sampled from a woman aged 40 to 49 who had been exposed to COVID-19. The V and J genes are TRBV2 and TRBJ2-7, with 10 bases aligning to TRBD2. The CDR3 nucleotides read TGTGCCAGCAGTGCAAGAGCGGGGGGGCCCTACGAGCAGTACTTC. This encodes CASSARAGGPYEQYF.